This is a list of T cell receptor beta chains from one sample in a study of blood T cells in healthy people across ages. TCRdb fed the 5' RACE reads into MiXCR, producing one record per CDR3 protein. The repertoire consists of around 800,000 distinct CDR3 sequences, with about 55% occurring once and the leading ten covering under 50%. Specimen: blood. All receptors come from an elderly man in good health. Each CDR3 is given with its conserved first and last residue. Fields, in order: CDR3 protein, CDR3 DNA, clone size, D gene, V gene, J gene. The D gene is left open where the match is weak. Only some rows state a clone size, as once, few, many or a class for expanded clones.

CASSLANRDFRGYTF	TGTGCCAGCAGCTTAGCTAACCGGGACTTCCGTGGCTACACCTTC	-	-	TRBV5-4	TRBJ1-2
CASSLAGSGDTQYF	TGTGCCAGCAGCTTAGCGGGGTCCGGAGATACGCAGTATTTT	-	-	TRBV7-9	TRBJ2-3
CASSSGGAAGTDTQYF	TGCGCCAGCAGCTCGGGTGGGGCAGCTGGGACAGATACGCAGTATTTT	-	-	TRBV5-1	TRBJ2-3
CASTFPGYDHEQYF	TGTGCCAGCACCTTCCCTGGGTACGACCACGAGCAGTACTTC	-	-	TRBV6-2/TRBV6-3	TRBJ2-7
CASSDNNQAPALYEQYF	TGTGCCAGCAGCGATAACAACCAGGCTCCCGCCCTCTACGAGCAGTACTTC	large	-	TRBV7-9	TRBJ2-7
CASSQDHPVFPYNEQFF	TGTGCCAGCAGCCAAGATCACCCGGTTTTCCCCTATAATGAGCAGTTCTTC	-	-	TRBV7-2	TRBJ2-1
CASSRRSSGANVLTF	TGTGCCAGCAGTAGGCGGAGCTCTGGGGCCAACGTCCTGACTTTC	-	-	TRBV3-1	TRBJ2-6
CASSIGTGINSPLHF	TGTGCCAGTAGTATCGGGACAGGGATTAATTCACCCCTCCACTTT	-	TRBD1	TRBV19	TRBJ1-6
CAISDPGGILETQYF	TGTGCCATCAGTGACCCCGGAGGAATTTTAGAGACCCAGTACTTC	-	-	TRBV10-3	TRBJ2-5
CATSDSRAANYGYTF	TGTGCCACCAGTGATTCGCGGGCAGCTAACTATGGCTACACCTTC	-	-	TRBV24-1	TRBJ1-2
CSARGGRADEQYF	TGCAGTGCTAGAGGCGGGAGGGCTGACGAGCAGTACTTC	few	TRBD2	TRBV20-1	TRBJ2-7
CASSRELGNIQYF	TGCGCCAGCAGTCGAGAACTGGGAAACATTCAGTACTTC	-	-	TRBV5-1	TRBJ2-4
CASSLAGTSGHRYAYF	TGTGCCAGCAGCTTGGCCGGGACTAGCGGACACAGATACGCGTATTTT	-	TRBD2	TRBV7-2	TRBJ2-3
CASSLYSVSYNEQFF	TGCGCCAGCAGCTTGTATAGCGTCTCCTACAATGAGCAGTTCTTC	few	-	TRBV5-1	TRBJ2-1
CASSYRTGGGQPQHF	TGTGCCAGCAGTTACCGGACAGGGGGCGGTCAGCCCCAGCATTTT	once	TRBD1	TRBV6-6	TRBJ1-5
CASSTPSETQYF	TGCGCCAGCAGCACCCCATCGGAGACCCAGTACTTC	-	-	TRBV5-1	TRBJ2-5
CASSLLDNPFYEQYF	TGCGCCAGCAGCTTATTAGACAATCCCTTCTACGAGCAGTACTTC	few	-	TRBV5-1	TRBJ2-7
CATSRDGASSYNEQFF	TGTGCCACCAGCAGAGACGGAGCCAGCTCCTACAATGAGCAGTTCTTC	-	-	TRBV15	TRBJ2-1
CASRTGQRDNTEAFF	TGTGCCAGTAGAACGGGACAGCGAGACAACACTGAAGCTTTCTTT	-	TRBD1	TRBV25-1	TRBJ1-1
CASSPVGLRGSNEQYF	TGTGCCAGCAGCCCCGTAGGACTACGCGGGAGCAACGAGCAGTACTTC	-	TRBD2	TRBV6-2/TRBV6-3	TRBJ2-7
CASSLGWGLAEIGETQYF	TGTGCCAGCAGCTTGGGTTGGGGACTAGCGGAGATAGGAGAGACCCAGTACTTC	-	TRBD2	TRBV7-2	TRBJ2-5
CASSGLAGADEQFF	TGTGCCAGCAGTGGTTTAGCGGGAGCCGATGAGCAGTTCTTC	-	TRBD2	TRBV2	TRBJ2-1
CASSLLPRGNEKLFF	TGTGCCAGCAGCTTATTACCCAGGGGAAATGAAAAACTGTTTTTT	-	-	TRBV7-6	TRBJ1-4
CASCLAGGGQETQYF	TGCGCCAGCTGTCTAGCGGGAGGGGGCCAAGAGACCCAGTACTTC	once	TRBD2	TRBV5-1	TRBJ2-5
CSAIRGTGEYNEQFF	TGCAGTGCTATCAGGGGGACAGGGGAATACAATGAGCAGTTCTTC	-	TRBD1	TRBV20-1	TRBJ2-1
CASRTLAGANTGELFF	TGCGCCAGCAGAACACTAGCGGGCGCGAACACCGGGGAGCTGTTTTTT	-	TRBD2	TRBV4-1	TRBJ2-2
CASSDTPRSYNEQFF	TGTGCCAGCAGCGACACTCCCCGCTCCTACAATGAGCAGTTCTTC	few	-	TRBV7-8	TRBJ2-1
CATSDAPAGTYEQYF	TGTGCCACCAGTGATGCCCCCGCCGGAACCTACGAGCAGTACTTC	-	-	TRBV24-1	TRBJ2-7
CASRGSTYEQYF	TGTGCCAGCAGGGGAAGCACCTACGAGCAGTACTTC	-	-	TRBV12-3/TRBV12-4	TRBJ2-7
CASSETAHSYEQYF	TGTGCCAGCAGCGAGACGGCCCACTCCTACGAGCAGTACTTC	-	-	TRBV3-1	TRBJ2-7
CASSSLAGLEAQYF	TGCGCCAGCAGCTCCCTAGCGGGCCTGGAAGCACAGTACTTC	once	TRBD2	TRBV5-1	TRBJ2-5
CASSVAPEGGGTGELFF	TGTGCCAGCAGCGTAGCCCCGGAGGGGGGAGGAACCGGGGAGCTGTTTTTT	-	-	TRBV9	TRBJ2-2
CSVESGEVKANTGELFF	TGCAGCGTTGAATCAGGGGAAGTAAAGGCGAACACCGGGGAGCTGTTTTTT	-	-	TRBV29-1	TRBJ2-2
CASKPPDGGLGEAFF	TGTGCCAGCAAACCCCCCGATGGGGGCCTGGGTGAAGCTTTCTTT	once	-	TRBV2	TRBJ1-1
CASSQVQGCEQYF	TGTGCCAGCAGCCAAGTACAGGGGTGCGAGCAGTACTTC	-	TRBD1	TRBV14	TRBJ2-7
CSARVGQVNQPQHF	TGCAGTGCTAGAGTGGGACAGGTCAATCAGCCCCAGCATTTT	-	TRBD1	TRBV20-1	TRBJ1-5
CATTNWGGNEQFF	TGTGCCACCACTAACTGGGGGGGGAATGAGCAGTTCTTC	few	TRBD2	TRBV24-1	TRBJ2-1
CSARDPASGGVRTDTQYF	TGCAGTGCTAGAGATCCGGCTAGCGGGGGGGTGCGGACAGATACGCAGTATTTT	once	TRBD2	TRBV20-1	TRBJ2-3
CASRIPGGRQETQYF	TGTGCCAGCAGAATCCCCGGGGGCAGGCAAGAGACCCAGTACTTC	few	-	TRBV6-5	TRBJ2-5
CASSGLGGNTGELFF	TGTGCCAGCAGTGGACTGGGGGGGAACACCGGGGAGCTGTTTTTT	-	-	TRBV6-5	TRBJ2-2
CASSPLEVAASYNEQFF	TGTGCCAGCAGCCCTTTAGAAGTAGCTGCTTCCTACAATGAGCAGTTCTTC	-	-	TRBV7-8	TRBJ2-1
CASSLGTIAKNIQYF	TGTGCCAGCAGCTTAGGGACCATAGCCAAAAACATTCAGTACTTC	-	-	TRBV7-2	TRBJ2-4
CASSPQRTGGVQPQHF	TGTGCCAGCAGCCCTCAGCGGACAGGGGGCGTTCAGCCCCAGCATTTT	once	TRBD1	TRBV7-2	TRBJ1-5
CSGRTGGYEQYF	TGCAGCGGGAGGACAGGGGGCTACGAGCAGTACTTC	-	TRBD1	TRBV29-1	TRBJ2-7
CASSVAPTAYGYTF	TGTGCCAGCAGCGTAGCCCCGACGGCCTATGGCTACACCTTC	-	-	TRBV9	TRBJ1-2
CASSLDGGLAAYNEQYF	TGCGCCAGCAGCTTGGACGGCGGACTAGCCGCCTACAATGAGCAGTACTTC	-	TRBD2	TRBV5-1	TRBJ2-5
CASSLQAGEQYF	TGTGCCAGCAGCCTACAGGCGGGCGAGCAGTACTTC	-	-	TRBV11-1	TRBJ2-7
CASSVGTTYDEQFF	TGTGCCAGCAGCGTGGGGACAACCTACGATGAGCAGTTCTTC	-	-	TRBV13	TRBJ2-1
CASSSGTFTTNEKLFF	TGCGCCAGCAGCTCCGGGACATTCACAACTAATGAAAAACTGTTTTTT	-	-	TRBV5-1	TRBJ1-4